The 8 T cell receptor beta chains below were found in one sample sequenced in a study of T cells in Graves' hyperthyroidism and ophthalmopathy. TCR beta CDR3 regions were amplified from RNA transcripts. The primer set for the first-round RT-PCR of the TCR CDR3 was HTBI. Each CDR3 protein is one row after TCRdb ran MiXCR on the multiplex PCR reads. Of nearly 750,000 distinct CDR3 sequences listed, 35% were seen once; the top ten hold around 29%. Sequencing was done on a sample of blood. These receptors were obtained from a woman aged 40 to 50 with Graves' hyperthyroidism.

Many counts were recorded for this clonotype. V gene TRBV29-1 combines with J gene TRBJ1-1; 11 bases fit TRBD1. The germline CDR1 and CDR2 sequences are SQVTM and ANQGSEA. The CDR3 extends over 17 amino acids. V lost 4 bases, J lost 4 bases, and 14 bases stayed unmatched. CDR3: CSVGLGTPGTGGTEAFF. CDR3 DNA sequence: TGCAGCGTTGGCCTTGGAACCCCCGGGACAGGGGGCACTGAAGCTTTCTTT.

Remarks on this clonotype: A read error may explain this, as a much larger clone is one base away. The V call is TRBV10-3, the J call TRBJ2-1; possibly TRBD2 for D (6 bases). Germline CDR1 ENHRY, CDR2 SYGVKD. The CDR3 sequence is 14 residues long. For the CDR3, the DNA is TGTGCCGTCAGTGAGTCAGGAGGGATAAGGGAGCAGTTCTTC. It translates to CAVSESGGIREQFF.

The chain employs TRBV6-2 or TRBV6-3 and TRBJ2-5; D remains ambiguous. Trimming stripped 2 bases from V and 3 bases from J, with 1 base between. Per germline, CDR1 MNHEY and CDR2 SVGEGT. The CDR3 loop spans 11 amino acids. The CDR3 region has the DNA TGTGCCAGCAGTTACAAAGAGACCCAGTACTTC. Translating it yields CASSYKETQYF.

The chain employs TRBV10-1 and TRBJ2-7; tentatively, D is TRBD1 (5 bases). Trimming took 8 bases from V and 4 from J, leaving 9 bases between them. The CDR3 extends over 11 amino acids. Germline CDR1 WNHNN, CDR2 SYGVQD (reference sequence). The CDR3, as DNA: TGCGCCAGCGGACACCGTTACGAGCAGTACTTC. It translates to CASGHRYEQYF.

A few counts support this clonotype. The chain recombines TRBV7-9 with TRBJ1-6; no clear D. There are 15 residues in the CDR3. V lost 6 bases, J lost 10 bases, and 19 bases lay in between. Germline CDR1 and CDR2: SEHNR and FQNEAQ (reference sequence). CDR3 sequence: CASSPREKTISPLHF. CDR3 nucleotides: TGTGCCAGCAGTCCCCGAGAAAAGACCATCTCACCCCTCCACTTT.

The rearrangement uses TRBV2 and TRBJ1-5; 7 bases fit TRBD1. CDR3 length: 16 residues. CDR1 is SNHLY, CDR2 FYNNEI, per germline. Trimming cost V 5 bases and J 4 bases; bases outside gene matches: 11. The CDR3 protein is CASSYSPTGLNQPQHF. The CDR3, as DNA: TGTGCCAGCAGTTACTCACCGACAGGGTTGAATCAGCCCCAGCATTTT.

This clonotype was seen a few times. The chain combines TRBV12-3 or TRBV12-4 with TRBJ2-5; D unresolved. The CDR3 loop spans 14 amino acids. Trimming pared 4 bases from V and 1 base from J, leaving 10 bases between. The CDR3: CASSSPRIQETQYF. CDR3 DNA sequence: TGTGCCAGCAGTTCCCCCAGGATCCAAGAGACCCAGTACTTC.

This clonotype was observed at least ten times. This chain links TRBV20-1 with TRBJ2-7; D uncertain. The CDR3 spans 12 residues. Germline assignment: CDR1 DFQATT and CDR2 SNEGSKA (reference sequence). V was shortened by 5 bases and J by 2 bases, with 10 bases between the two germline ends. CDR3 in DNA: TGCAGTGCTTACAGAGCCGCCTACGAGCAGTACTTC. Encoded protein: CSAYRAAYEQYF.